The entry below gives a single T cell receptor (beta chain) sequence along with its context. This clone was picked up one time. No antigen is known for it. No base qualities exist here, and no much larger clone lies one base off it. This entry belongs to a study of blood T cell repertoires in COVID-19 (dated by TCRdb to the early 2020s). Regarding the study in general: Samples from collaborators originated in the United States, Italy and Spain and spanned both the acute and convalescent phases of COVID-19. The material from the prospective study consisted of cDNA or gDNA derived from T cells, B-cell-depleted T cells, or PBMCs. Deeply sampled blood TCRbeta repertoires from subjects exposed to, actively infected with, or recovered from COVID-19 were included in the dataset. Samples came from the ongoing ImmuneRACE study (first 160 participants) plus 1,254 subjects from 6 global collaborators. A de-identified subject ID, COVID-19 status, age in years and sex were almost always included in the sample metadata. The repertoires were made available in a free public database intended to serve as a resource for research on the immune response to SARS-CoV-2. Where HLA class I and class II types were available, the types were taken from metadata supplied by the sample provider, not from assay-based typing.

The immunoSEQ Assay, a bias-controlled multiplex PCR, was used to amplify TCRbeta CDR3 regions from genomic DNA. The source study handled its data this way. Within the assay, amplification of reference gene primers was used to estimate how many nucleated cells each sample contained. To quantify the absolute abundance of each unique TCRbeta CDR3 rearrangement, sequence reads were collapsed and filtered. For each sample, productive Simpson clonality was calculated by taking the square root of Simpson's diversity index across productive rearrangements. In its TCRdb copy, this immuneACCESS table keeps in-frame sequences only and misses some clones. Where compared with another copy, unresolved V genes explain less than half of these, and the others have no known cause. V, J and clone size are taken as reported in that table, and D and trimming were inferred from the DNA itself. This sample gives about 220,000 clones in total; roughly 84% of them show up just once. The top ten hold around 3% of the sample.

A second Seattle source provided samples from volunteer blood donors who had recovered from COVID-19. Each collaborating institution followed its own protocols to collect whole blood in K2EDTA tubes. Collaborator samples were shipped for TCRbeta analysis as frozen whole blood, isolated PBMCs, or DNA extracted from either sample type. What the authors observed across the whole study: The amount of clinical and demographic metadata varied by source and participant and was provided uncurated.

From a lookup of the germline V gene, CDR1 and CDR2 are MRHNA and SNTAGT. Including the terminal cysteine and phenylalanine, the CDR3 comprises 16 residues. CDR3 DNA only is kept here, 48 bases in frame from base 1. A distance of 16 bases separates the germline ends of V and J, which lose 5 bases and 2 bases respectively. The TCR originated in a woman between 25 and 40 years old who had recovered from COVID-19. The rearrangement joined TRBV6-4 to TRBJ2-1; the D gene is perhaps TRBD2, on 6 matching bases. Sequenced sample: peripheral blood. The base sequence is TGTGCCAGCAGTAAAACCGGGGGATCCCCCTACAATGAGCAGTTCTTC. Translated, this is CASSKTGGSPYNEQFF.